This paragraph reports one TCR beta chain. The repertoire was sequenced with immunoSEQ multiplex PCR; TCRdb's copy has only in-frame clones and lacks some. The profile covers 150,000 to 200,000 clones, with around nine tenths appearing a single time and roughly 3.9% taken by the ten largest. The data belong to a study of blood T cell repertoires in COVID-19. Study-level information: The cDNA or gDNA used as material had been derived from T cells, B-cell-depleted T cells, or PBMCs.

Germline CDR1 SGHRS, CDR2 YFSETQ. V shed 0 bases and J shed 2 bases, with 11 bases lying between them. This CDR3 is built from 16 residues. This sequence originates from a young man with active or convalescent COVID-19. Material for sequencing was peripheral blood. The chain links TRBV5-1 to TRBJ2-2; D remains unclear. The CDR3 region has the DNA TGCGCCAGCAGCTTGGCCCCCGCAGGTAACACCGGGGAGCTGTTTTTT. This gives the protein CASSLAPAGNTGELFF. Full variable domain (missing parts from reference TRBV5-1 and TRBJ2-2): KAGVTQTPRYLIKTRGQQVTLSCSPISGHRSVSWYQQTPGQGLQFLFEYFSETQRNKGNFPGRFSGRQFSNSRSEMNVSTLELGDSALYLCASSLAPAGNTGELFFGEGSRLTVL.